Below are 23 T cell receptor beta chains sequenced from a single sample in a study of T cell repertoires in cytomegalovirus infection. A single record per CDR3 protein comes from TCRdb applying MiXCR to the reads. This sample carries 650,000 to 900,000 distinct CDR3 sequences, approximately 30% of them seen once, and the ten largest clones take 9.5% to 15%. The antigens of these receptors remain unknown. The sequenced sample was cultured CD8+ T cells from PBMCs, obtained from culture after CMV antigen stimulation. These receptors came from a human donor in good health (CMV status not recorded). Some clones in this sample may be carry-over from other donors' samples.

This clonotype was picked up a small number of times. This chain connects TRBV4-1 to TRBJ2-7; D may be TRBD1 or TRBD2 (5 bases each). Looked up from germline, CDR1 is MGHRA and CDR2 is YSYEKL. The CDR3 sequence is 14 residues long. Trimming stripped 2 bases from V and 3 bases from J, with 11 bases between. CDR3 sequence (DNA): TGCGCCAGCAGCCAAACCGGGACCAGCTACGAGCAGTACGTC. Translation: CASSQTGTSYEQYV.

The chain is built from TRBV14 and TRBJ2-2, with TRBD1 as a possible D gene (6 bases). Trimming cost V 4 bases and J 5 bases, with 17 bases left between them. CDR1 is SGHDN, CDR2 FVKESK, per germline. The length of the CDR3 is 16 residues. The CDR3 loop reads CASSRHFGQTTGELFF. The CDR3 DNA follows: TGTGCCAGCAGCCGTCACTTCGGACAGACGACCGGGGAGCTGTTTTTT. The full variable domain, with the rest looked up from reference TRBV14 and TRBJ2-2, is EAGVTQFPSHSVIEKGQTVTLRCDPISGHDNLYWYRRVMGKEIKFLLHFVKESKQDESGMPNNRFLAERTGGTYSTLKVQPAELEDSGVYFCASSRHFGQTTGELFFGEGSRLTVL.

The chain links TRBV27 to TRBJ2-1, with 9 bases fitting TRBD1. With V trimmed by 5 bases and J by 3 bases, 8 bases remained unmatched. There are 16 residues in the CDR3. In germline, CDR1 is MNHEY, CDR2 SMNVEV (reference sequence). CDR3 nucleotide sequence: TGTGCCAGCAGTCGAGGGACAGGGAAGATCTACAATGAGCAGTTCTTC. Protein sequence: CASSRGTGKIYNEQFF.

On this clonotype itself: A read error is possible here, since a much larger clone lies one base away. V is TRBV7-9 and J is TRBJ1-2; D possibly corresponds to TRBD1 (5 bases). The CDR3 is made up of 14 amino acids. Germline V lookup: CDR1 SEHNR, CDR2 FQNEAQ (reference sequence). The CDR3, as DNA: TGTGCCAGCAGCCCAGAGGGGCCTAACTATGACTACACCTTC. The encoded protein is CASSPEGPNYDYTF.

About this clonotype: Here the CDR3 omits its conserved ending phenylalanine or tryptophan, so a read error is the likely source. The chain employs TRBV7-8 and TRBJ2-5, with a tentative D call TRBD2 (6 bases). The V and J ends lost 4 bases and 5 bases respectively, with 14 bases between them. This CDR3 is 14 amino acids long. Germline values: CDR1 SGHVS, CDR2 FQNEAQ. The CDR3: CASSSRGIGETQYY. The CDR3 DNA reads as TGTGCCAGCAGCTCCCGGGGGATAGGTGAGACCCAGTACTAC.

The sample holds many counts of this clonotype. V usage is TRBV29-1 and J usage is TRBJ2-3; D is possibly TRBD1 (5 bases). V gave up 3 bases and J gave up 5 bases, with 12 bases separating them. The CDR3 is made up of 13 amino acids. Looked up from germline, CDR1 is SQVTM and CDR2 is ANQGSEA. The CDR3 loop is CSVEAGAGDTQYF. As DNA, the CDR3 is TGCAGCGTTGAGGCTGGGGCTGGAGATACGCAGTATTTT.

The J gene is TRBJ1-1, the V gene TRBV6-2 or TRBV6-3; no clear D gene. The ends were cut back, 5 bases at V and 2 bases at J, with 12 bases in the middle. The CDR3 spans 14 residues. The germline V gene encodes CDR1 MNHEY and CDR2 SVGEGT. The CDR3: CASSRGRLNTEAFF. CDR3 sequence (DNA): TGTGCCAGCAGTCGGGGAAGGCTTAACACTGAAGCTTTCTTT.

The chain joins TRBV24-1 to TRBJ2-2, with D uncertain. The germline V gene has CDR1 KGHDR and CDR2 SFDVKD. This CDR3 is built from 14 residues. V shed 4 bases and J shed 5 bases, with 10 bases lying between them. The CDR3 loop is CATSESAPTGELFF. CDR3 coding DNA: TGTGCCACCAGTGAATCCGCACCTACCGGGGAGCTGTTTTTT.

This clonotype appeared a few times. V is TRBV7-9 and J is TRBJ1-2; a possible D gene is TRBD1 (5 bases). V was shortened by 2 bases and J by 6 bases, with 16 bases between the two germline ends. The CDR3 loop spans 15 amino acids. Germline V gene sequence: CDR1 SEHNR, CDR2 FQNEAQ (reference sequence). The CDR3 DNA reads as TGTGCCAGCAGCTTATTCGTGGAGGGGACGGATGGCTACACCTTC. This translates into CASSLFVEGTDGYTF. The full variable domain, in which reference TRBV7-9 and TRBJ1-2 provide the parts outside the CDR3, is DTGVSQNPRHKITKRGQNVTFRCDPISEHNRLYWYRQTLGQGPEFLTYFQNEAQLEKSRLLSDRFSAERPKGSFSTLEIQRTEQGDSAMYLCASSLFVEGTDGYTFGSGTRLTVV.

The chain uses TRBV2 and TRBJ1-5; tentatively, D is TRBD1 (5 bases). The germline V and J ends were trimmed by 6 bases and 9 bases, with 18 bases remaining between them. This CDR3 contains 14 residues. Germline V gene sequence: CDR1 SNHLY, CDR2 FYNNEI. CDR3 sequence (DNA): TGTGCCAGCAGCCCGGGGGGACTAGCGCGGCCCCAGCATTTT. Protein sequence: CASSPGGLARPQHF.

This clonotype was seen repeatedly, ten times or more. The CDR3 sequence: CASSLGGGLSTGELFF. CDR3 DNA: TGTGCCAGCAGCTTAGGGGGGGGCCTGAGCACCGGGGAGCTGTTTTTT. This chain uses TRBV7-2 with TRBJ2-2, with a possible D match to TRBD2 (7 bases). The germline V gene encodes CDR1 SGHTA and CDR2 FQGNSA. V lost 1 base and J 4 bases, leaving 13 bases between the germline ends. The CDR3 spans 16 residues.

The V gene is TRBV7-2, the J gene TRBJ2-3, with TRBD2 identical over 12 bases. This CDR3 is built from 17 residues. J lost 0 bases, V lost 5 bases, and 6 bases had no gene match. Germline V gene lookup returns CDR1 SGHTA and CDR2 FQGNSA. Written as DNA, the CDR3 is TGTGCCAGCAGCCTCCTGACTAGCGGGGGTAGCACAGATACGCAGTATTTT. This encodes CASSLLTSGGSTDTQYF.

This clonotype was detected a few times. This sequence joins TRBV7-6 and TRBJ2-3; 7 bases are a match to TRBD1. The CDR3 is made up of 14 amino acids. The germline V gene has CDR1 SGHVS and CDR2 FNYEAQ. The J segment lost 5 bases and the V segment lost 3 bases, leaving 5 bases of the junction unmatched. DNA for the CDR3: TGTGCCAGCAGCTTTGAAACAGGGGTAGATACGCAGTATTTT. Protein: CASSFETGVDTQYF.

V usage is TRBV6-1 and J usage is TRBJ1-5, with D perhaps TRBD1 (5 bases). The CDR3 sequence is 15 residues long. With 3 bases removed from V and 4 bases from J, the gap between germline ends came to 13 bases. CDR1 is MNHNS and CDR2 is SASEGT in the germline V gene. The CDR3 reads CASSDGRVRNQPQHF. Here the CDR3 DNA reads TGTGCCAGCAGTGATGGCAGGGTAAGAAATCAGCCCCAGCATTTT.

The chain links TRBV7-3 to TRBJ2-5; D not certain. The length of the CDR3 is 13 residues. Germline-derived CDR1 and CDR2 are SGHTA and FQGTGA. Trimming stripped 4 bases from V and 4 bases from J, with 10 bases between. CDR3 in DNA: TGTGCCAGCAGCTCCTTACAAGGAGAGACCCAGTACTTC. This gives the protein CASSSLQGETQYF.

J is TRBJ2-5 and V is TRBV10-3; D may correspond to TRBD1 or TRBD2 (6 bases each). CDR1 and CDR2 (germline): ENHRY, SYGVKD. Trimming took off 3 bases at V and 1 base at J, with 18 bases between the two ends. The length of the CDR3 is 17 residues. CDR3 coding DNA: TGTGCCATCAGTGACGTAGGGGGGTCCCTTGCCCAAGAGACCCAGTACTTC. Its protein product is CAISDVGGSLAQETQYF.

The chain links TRBV4-1 to TRBJ1-5, with D possibly matching TRBD1 (6 bases). This CDR3 comprises 16 residues. The germline V gene has CDR1 MGHRA and CDR2 YSYEKL. Trimming took 1 base from V and 7 from J, leaving 17 bases between them. The CDR3, as DNA: TGCGCCAGCAGCCAAGGGGGGGCCCGAGGGGAGCAGCCCCAGCATTTT. Translation: CASSQGGARGEQPQHF.

The rearrangement joins TRBV6-8 to TRBJ1-1; 10 bases agree with TRBD1. The V and J ends lost 5 bases and 0 bases, in that order; junction bases with no gene match: 6. This CDR3 is 16 amino acids long. Per germline, CDR1 MNHGY and CDR2 SAAAGT. Here the CDR3 reads CASSGQGVIMNTEAFF. CDR3 coding DNA: TGTGCCAGCAGTGGACAGGGGGTGATCATGAACACTGAAGCTTTCTTT.

This sequence joins TRBV7-6 and TRBJ2-3; 11 nucleotides match TRBD2. CDR1 and CDR2 from the germline V gene are SGHVS and FNYEAQ. Unmatched junction bases numbered 5, after V lost 3 bases and J lost 6 bases. The CDR3 covers 15 residues. Written as DNA, the CDR3 is TGTGCCAGCAGCTTTAGCGGGGGGGTTGCCGATACGCAGTATTTT. Amino acids: CASSFSGGVADTQYF.

The chain is built from TRBV2 and TRBJ2-7; 9 nucleotides match TRBD1. The V and J ends lost 10 bases and 5 bases, in that order; junction bases with no gene match: 3. This CDR3 spans 11 amino acids. Germline values: CDR1 SNHLY, CDR2 FYNNEI. CDR3 nucleotides: TGTGCCACCAGGACAGGGGACGAGCAGTACTTC. This encodes CATRTGDEQYF.

DNA of the CDR3: TGTGCCAGCAGTGAATTTTACGGAGCCACTGAAGCTTTCTTT. Its translation is CASSEFYGATEAFF. V usage is TRBV25-1 and J usage is TRBJ1-1; no clear D gene. The germline CDR1 and CDR2 sequences are MGHDK and SYGVNS. The CDR3 spans 14 residues. V was clipped by 1 base and J by 4 bases, with 10 bases between them.

The chain uses TRBV6-2 or TRBV6-3 and TRBJ2-7; D is possibly TRBD1 (6 bases). Trimming left V 2 bases short and J 0 bases short, with 17 bases between. Germline CDR1 and CDR2: MNHEY and SVGEGT. The CDR3 has 17 amino acids. The CDR3 coding sequence is TGTGCCAGCAGTTACCCTTTACAGGGACGGGTCTCCTACGAGCAGTACGTC. The encoded protein is CASSYPLQGRVSYEQYV.

This clonotype was observed a handful of times. The chain joins TRBV7-2 to TRBJ2-5, with D hard to call. CDR3 length: 14 amino acids. Germline assignment: CDR1 SGHTA and CDR2 FQGNSA. The germline V and J ends were trimmed by 2 bases and 5 bases, with 12 bases remaining between them. The CDR3 DNA sequence: TGTGCCAGCAGCTTACCCCGAGGTTTGGAGACCCAGTACTTC. Its translation: CASSLPRGLETQYF.